Below, 16 T cell receptor beta chains from the same sample are listed, as sequenced in a study of cytomegalovirus exposure and HLA in healthy donors. The PCR made use of 60 Vbeta and 13 Jbeta primers. Some clones are missing from TCRdb's copy, which holds only in-frame ones; the method was immunoSEQ multiplex PCR. The profile covers 100,000 to 150,000 clones, with 17% appearing a single time and around 2.6% taken by the ten largest. The specimen sequenced was PBMCs. The receptors shown here come from a female donor in good health and CMV-seropositive.

The sample holds a few counts of this clone. The chain employs TRBV7-9 and TRBJ2-7, with D maybe TRBD2 (5 bases). The CDR3 sequence is 15 residues long. The ends were cut back, 5 bases at V and 4 bases at J, with 18 bases in the middle. The germline V gene has CDR1 SEHNR and CDR2 FQNEAQ (reference sequence). As DNA, the CDR3 is TGTGCCAGCAGCCTCCCAGCGGCGCTTGGGTACGAGCAGTACTTC. Translating it yields CASSLPAALGYEQYF. Based on the CDR3 plus reference TRBV7-9 and TRBJ2-7, the full variable domain is DTGVSQNPRHKITKRGQNVTFRCDPISEHNRLYWYRQTLGQGPEFLTYFQNEAQLEKSRLLSDRFSAERPKGSFSTLEIQRTEQGDSAMYLCASSLPAALGYEQYFGPGTRLTVT.

This clone has only a few counts. The gene calls are TRBV2 and TRBJ1-3; 7 bases fit TRBD1. The V gene's germline CDR1 is SNHLY and CDR2 FYNNEI. The CDR3 runs to 14 residues. V shed 8 bases, J shed 2 bases, and the junction held 6 bases outside the gene matches. The CDR3 here is CASAKDRAGNTIYF. The CDR3 bases are TGTGCCAGCGCGAAAGACAGGGCTGGAAACACCATATATTTT.

There are a few counts of this clone. V usage is TRBV28 and J usage is TRBJ1-2, with TRBD1 as a possible D gene (5 bases). V was shortened by 8 bases and J by 4 bases, with 14 bases between the two germline ends. Germline CDR1 MDHEN, CDR2 SYDVKM. The CDR3 has 13 residues. DNA for the CDR3: TGTGCCAGCTTCTCTGGGGCCTCCTATGGCTACACCTTC. Protein product: CASFSGASYGYTF.

This clone has only a few counts. The rearrangement uses TRBV4-1 and TRBJ2-1; 14 bases align to TRBD2. This CDR3 has 15 amino acids. V dropped 3 bases and J dropped 9; count of bases not matched to a gene: 4. Germline assignment: CDR1 MGHRA and CDR2 YSYEKL. CDR3 nucleotide sequence: TGCGCCAGCAGCCAGGGACTAGCGGGAGTCTTTGAGCAGTTCTTC. Its translation: CASSQGLAGVFEQFF.

This clone was found a few times. CDR3 residues: CASSYSGAGIYEQYF. The CDR3 DNA reads as TGTGCCAGCAGTTACTCGGGTGCAGGGATCTACGAGCAGTACTTC. The chain has TRBV6-5 and TRBJ2-7; the D gene is possibly TRBD1 (5 bases). Looked up from germline, CDR1 is MNHEY and CDR2 is SVGAGI. The CDR3 consists of 15 residues. Deletions cut 0 bases from V and 3 bases from J, with 12 bases between.

The gene calls are TRBV10-3 and TRBJ1-2; TRBD1 agrees at 9 bases. There are 16 residues in the CDR3. V trimming: 2 bases; J trimming: 5 bases; junction bases outside the gene matches: 9. CDR1 is ENHRY, CDR2 SYGVKD, per germline. The CDR3 region has the DNA TGTGCCATCAGTGAGGGTCCGGGACAGGGAGCATATGGCTACACCTTC. Its translation: CAISEGPGQGAYGYTF.

The chain recombines TRBV5-1 with TRBJ2-1; D gene ambiguous. CDR3 length equals 13 residues. In germline, CDR1 is SGHRS, CDR2 YFSETQ. Trimming stripped 0 bases from V and 8 bases from J, with 9 bases between. DNA for the CDR3: TGCGCCAGCAGCTTGGCACTACCCCATGAGCAGTTCTTC. Translated: CASSLALPHEQFF.

This clone was observed once. The rearrangement joins TRBV28 to TRBJ2-1; D remains ambiguous. CDR1 is MDHEN, CDR2 SYDVKM, per germline. Trimming took off 2 bases at V and 4 bases at J, with 3 bases between the two ends. The CDR3 loop spans 12 amino acids. The CDR3 spells CASSLQYNEQFF. CDR3 coding DNA: TGTGCCAGCAGTTTACAGTACAATGAGCAGTTCTTC.

This clone was seen ten or more times. The chain combines TRBV7-2 with TRBJ2-7, with 8 bases matching TRBD1. V lost 5 bases to trimming and J lost 2 bases; unmatched junction nucleotides: 5. Per the germline V gene, CDR1 is SGHTA and CDR2 is FQGNSA. The CDR3 has 14 residues. In DNA form, the CDR3 reads TGTGCCAGCAGCGGCGGGACAGGAACCTACGAGCAGTACTTC. Translation: CASSGGTGTYEQYF.

The chain links TRBV6-5 to TRBJ2-1, with TRBD1 identical over 11 bases. Germline trimming cut 3 bases from V and 7 bases from J; bases unmatched to any gene: 2. Germline CDR1 is MNHEY and CDR2 is SVGAGI. The CDR3 totals 14 residues. Here the CDR3 reads CASSYGQGANEQFF. CDR3 in DNA: TGTGCCAGCAGTTATGGACAGGGGGCTAATGAGCAGTTCTTC.

This clone was counted between two and nine times. The chain is built from TRBV5-1 and TRBJ2-2, with D perhaps TRBD2 (6 bases). Germline-derived CDR1 and CDR2 are SGHRS and YFSETQ. The CDR3 runs to 15 residues. Trimming took 0 bases from V and 6 from J, leaving 12 bases between them. The CDR3 nucleotides are TGCGCCAGCAGCTTGGTGGCAGGAGGGGCCGGGGAGCTGTTTTTT. This encodes CASSLVAGGAGELFF.

The chain employs TRBV4-1 and TRBJ2-7; D uncertain. Germline V lookup: CDR1 MGHRA, CDR2 YSYEKL. The CDR3 is 11 residues long. Trimming cost V 3 bases and J 3 bases, with 3 bases left between them. This chain's CDR3 is CASSHGYEQYF. CDR3 in DNA: TGCGCCAGCAGCCACGGCTACGAGCAGTACTTC.

This clone was seen only a few times. The genes are TRBV6-6 and TRBJ2-1; TRBD1 is a possible D gene (6 bases). V was pared by 1 base and J by 0 bases, with 10 bases between. Germline CDR1 and CDR2: MNHNY and SVGAGI (reference sequence). The CDR3 totals 16 residues. The chain's CDR3 is CASSYLADSSYNEQFF. For the CDR3, the DNA is TGTGCCAGCAGTTACTTGGCGGACAGCTCCTACAATGAGCAGTTCTTC.

The chain joins TRBV25-1 to TRBJ2-2, with 8 bases fitting TRBD2. The CDR3 is 16 amino acids. V trimming: 7 bases; J trimming: 5 bases; junction bases outside the gene matches: 12. Germline V lookup: CDR1 MGHDK, CDR2 SYGVNS. CDR3 loop: CASNAPGRGATGELFF. As DNA, the CDR3 is TGTGCCAGCAACGCACCCGGGCGGGGGGCAACCGGGGAGCTGTTTTTT.

J is TRBJ1-6 and V is TRBV5-1; 7 nucleotides agree with TRBD1. The CDR3 runs 15 residues. V shed 2 bases and J 10 bases; nucleotides not matched to a gene: 9. CDR1 SGHRS and CDR2 YFSETQ come from the germline V gene. The chain's CDR3 is CASSFIGGAESPLHF. The CDR3 nucleotides are TGCGCCAGCAGCTTCATAGGGGGCGCCGAATCACCCCTCCACTTT.

The chain joins TRBV30 to TRBJ2-2; 11 positions agree with TRBD2. The CDR3 totals 17 residues. V lost 0 bases and J lost 6; bases outside the gene matches: 9. CDR1 and CDR2 (germline): GTSNPN, SVGIG (reference sequence). CDR3 sequence reads: CAWSVFSGRAFPGELFF. Written as DNA, the CDR3 is TGTGCCTGGAGTGTATTTAGCGGGAGGGCATTTCCCGGGGAGCTGTTTTTT. Combining the CDR3 with reference TRBV30 and TRBJ2-2 gives the whole variable domain SQTIHQWPATLVQPVGSPLSLECTVEGTSNPNLYWYRQAAGRGLQLLFYSVGIGQISSEVPQNLSASRPQDRQFILSSKKLLLSDSGFYLCAWSVFSGRAFPGELFFGEGSRLTVL.